This record covers a single TCR beta chain. The target of this receptor is not known. Nothing much larger sits one base from this clone, and base qualities are not available. CDR1 is given as LNHDA and CDR2 as SQIVND, both from the germline V gene (reference sequence). The germline V end is reduced by 4 bases and the J end by 3 bases; junction bases left unmatched: 6. The cysteine opens and the phenylalanine closes a CDR3 of 15 amino acids. CDR3 DNA only is kept here, 45 bases in frame from base 1. Using the immunoSEQ assay, TCRB CDR3 regions were amplified from roughly 1.9 micrograms of genomic DNA, or from all available DNA when less than that was on hand. The multiplex PCR relied on 60 forward primers for TCR V beta segments and 13 reverse primers for J beta segments. Synthetic control templates were spiked into each sample at limiting dilution to estimate reads per starting template. Sequencing produced 87 bp reads on the Illumina HiSeq System. The study's processing was this. PCR and sequencing errors were removed by a nearest neighbor algorithm that merged closely related sequences. TCR overlap was measured as the percentage of unique tumor TCR beta sequences also present in the same patient's peripheral blood. Here the immuneACCESS table is served through TCRdb, limited to in-frame sequences with V and J called. Missing clones are a known gap in these copies; in checked studies unresolved V genes cover under half, and the rest lacks a known reason. That table supplies the V and J calls and clone size; D and trimming were determined from the DNA. Present in this sample are roughly 100,000 clones, around 83% of which were seen just once. Less than 8% of the sample is taken by the ten largest.

Interpreted using the paper, the time point label stands for: after dendritic cell vaccination, including at tumor progression/relapse. Patients were selected on the basis of adequate residual fresh-frozen tumor tissue and more than two years of available survival data. Molecular status otherwise varied across the glioblastoma patients, but none of them carried an isocitrate dehydrogenase mutation. PBMC collection took place before vaccination, two weeks after the third vaccination, and at tumor progression if progression occurred. Genomic DNA was extracted with the Qiagen DNeasy Blood extraction Kit. This sample was included in a study of glioma-infiltrating T cells after dendritic cell vaccination (TCRdb year 2016). Concerning the study at large: The cohort included some 15 glioblastoma patients drawn from Phase I and II dendritic cell vaccination trials, of whom 9 were newly diagnosed and 6 had recurrent disease. Each patient was given three intradermal dendritic cell vaccine injections, spaced two weeks apart, in the arm below the axilla. Deep sequencing of TCR beta CDR3 regions was used to quantify tumor-infiltrating lymphocyte content and compare tumor and blood repertoires in dendritic cell-vaccinated glioblastoma patients. The vaccine was prepared from monocyte-derived dendritic cells that were cultured for roughly 7 days with IL-4 and GM-CSF and then pulsed overnight with autologous tumor lysate. Survival after dendritic cell vaccination was correlated with TCR sequencing metrics such as TIL content and the overlap between tumor and blood repertoires. Autologous tumor lysate-pulsed dendritic cell vaccination was administered to the patients between about 2003 and 2013.

The paper's findings and limits, for the study overall: The cohort was small and heterogeneous, and full blood and tumor sets were available for few patients, with initial-recurrent tumor pairs available for even fewer patients. TCR clonality showed no direct relationship with survival, which suggests that a diverse polyclonal response may matter. The response model built on TCR overlap across three groups was characterized as speculative, with prospective validation still needed. Higher estimated pretreatment TIL content predicted longer time to progression and overall survival after dendritic cell vaccination.

This chain joins TRBV19 to TRBJ1-2; 9 junctional bases match TRBD1. The input for sequencing was blood, taken after dendritic cell vaccination. The clonotype originates from a human donor with glioblastoma. The CDR3 has the sequence CASSKSGQGYYGYTF. The nucleotide sequence is given as TGTGCCAGTAGTAAATCGGGACAGGGATACTATGGCTACACCTTC. The reference TRBV19 and TRBJ1-2 proteins fill in what lies around the CDR3, so the full variable domain reads DGGITQSPKYLFRKEGQNVTLSCEQNLNHDAMYWYRQDPGQGLRLIYYSQIVNDFQKGDIAEGYSVSREKKESFPLTVTSAQKNPTAFYLCASSKSGQGYYGYTFGSGTRLTVV.